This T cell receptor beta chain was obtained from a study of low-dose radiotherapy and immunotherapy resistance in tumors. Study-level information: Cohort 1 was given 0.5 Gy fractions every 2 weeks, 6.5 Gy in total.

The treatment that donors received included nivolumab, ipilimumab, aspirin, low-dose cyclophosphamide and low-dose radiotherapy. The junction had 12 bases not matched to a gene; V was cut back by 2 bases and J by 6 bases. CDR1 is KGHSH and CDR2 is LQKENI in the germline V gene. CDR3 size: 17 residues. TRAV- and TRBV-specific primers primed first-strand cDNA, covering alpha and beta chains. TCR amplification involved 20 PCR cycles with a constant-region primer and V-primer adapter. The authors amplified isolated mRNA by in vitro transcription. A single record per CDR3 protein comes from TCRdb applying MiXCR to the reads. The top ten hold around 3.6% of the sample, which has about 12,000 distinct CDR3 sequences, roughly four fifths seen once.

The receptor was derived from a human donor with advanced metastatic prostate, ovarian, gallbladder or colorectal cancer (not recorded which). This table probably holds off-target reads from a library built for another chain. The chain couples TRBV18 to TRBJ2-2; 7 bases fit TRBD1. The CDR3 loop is CASSPDRASATAGELFF. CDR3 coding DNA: TGTGCCAGCTCACCAGACAGGGCATCCGCCACCGCCGGGGAGCTGTTTTTT. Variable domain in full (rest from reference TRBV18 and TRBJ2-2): NAGVMQNPRHLVRRRGQEARLRCSPMKGHSHVYWYRQLPEEGLKFMVYLQKENIIDESGMPKERFSAEFPKEGPSILRIQQVVRGDSAAYFCASSPDRASATAGELFFGEGSRLTVL.